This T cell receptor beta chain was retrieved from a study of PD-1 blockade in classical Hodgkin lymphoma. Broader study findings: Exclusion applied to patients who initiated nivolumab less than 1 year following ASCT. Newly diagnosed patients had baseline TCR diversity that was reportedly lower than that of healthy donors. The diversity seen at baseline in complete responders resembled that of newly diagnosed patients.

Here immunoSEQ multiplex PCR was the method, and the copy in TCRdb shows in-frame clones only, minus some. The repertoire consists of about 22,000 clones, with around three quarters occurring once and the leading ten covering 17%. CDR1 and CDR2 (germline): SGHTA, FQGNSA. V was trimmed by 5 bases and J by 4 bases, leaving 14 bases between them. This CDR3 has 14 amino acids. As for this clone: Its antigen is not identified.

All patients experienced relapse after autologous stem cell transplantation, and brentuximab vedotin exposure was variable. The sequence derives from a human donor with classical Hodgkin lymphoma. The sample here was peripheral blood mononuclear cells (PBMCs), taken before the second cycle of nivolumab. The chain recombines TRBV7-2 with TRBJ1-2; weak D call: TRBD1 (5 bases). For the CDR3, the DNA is TGTGCCAGCAGCCCGGACGACAGTAGCTATGGCTACACCTTC. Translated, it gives CASSPDDSSYGYTF.